This paragraph covers one TCR beta chain sequence. Its matching antigen is unknown. 13 Jbeta primers and 60 Vbeta primers were used for the PCR. Libraries were prepared by immunoSEQ multiplex PCR; TCRdb keeps only in-frame clonotypes and omits some of them. The sample has some 98,000 clones; over 8% are singletons. This sample is drawn from a study of cytomegalovirus exposure and HLA in healthy donors. Turning to the study itself: There were some 120 million unique TCR beta sequences, drawn from approximately 180 million T cells, in an earlier analysis. Study-wide points: Sequencing artifact likely explains a cluster of highly shared sequence variants.

Germline values: CDR1 GTSNPN, CDR2 SVGIG (reference sequence). This CDR3 is 11 amino acids long. The TCR sequence derives from a man in his forties or fifties in good health and CMV-seropositive. The rearrangement links TRBV30 to TRBJ2-5, with D tentatively TRBD1 (6 bases). The last part of the DNA fits TRBJ2-7 better; the J call may be wrong. The sequencing sample was made of PBMCs. CDR3 bases: TGTGCCTGGACAGGGGCCTACGAGCAGTACTTC. Its translation: CAWTGAYEQYF.